These T cell receptor beta chains were read from a single sample in a study of post-analysis software for immune sequencing data. TCRdb independently ran MiXCR on the PCR reads; one entry per CDR3 protein. The table has 750,000 to 950,000 distinct CDR3 sequences, about 53% seen once. The sequenced sample consisted of blood. Receptors were obtained from a girl between 10 and 17 years old with multiple sclerosis. CDR3s include the opening cysteine and the closing phenylalanine or tryptophan. A D gene is named only where the DNA matches it firmly. Clone size appears in some rows only: once, few, many, or a class for an expanded clone.

clone_size d_call j_call v_call cdr3_aa cdr3_nt
once NA TRBJ2-3 TRBV18 CASSPNPGDTQYF TGTGCCAGCTCACCAAACCCGGGGGATACGCAGTATTTT
many NA TRBJ2-6 TRBV5-1 CASNFGASATGANVLTF TGCGCCAGCAACTTCGGGGCATCGGCTACTGGGGCCAACGTCCTGACTTTC
NA TRBD2 TRBJ2-1 TRBV20-1 CSATKPSGLNYNEQFF TGCAGTGCCACCAAACCTAGCGGGCTTAACTACAATGAGCAGTTCTTC
NA NA TRBJ2-5 TRBV2 CASSGTQQETQYF TGTGCCAGCAGTGGGACACAACAAGAGACCCAGTACTTC
NA TRBD2 TRBJ2-7 TRBV5-1 CASSLAASGEQYF TGCGCCAGCAGCTTGGCCGCTAGCGGCGAGCAGTACTTC
NA NA TRBJ2-7 TRBV29-1 CSVGGHLSTETRYF TGCAGCGTTGGGGGACACCTTAGTACAGAGACCCGGTACTTC
NA TRBD2 TRBJ2-7 TRBV6-6 CASSPLTGGPYEQYF TGTGCCAGCAGCCCTCTTACGGGAGGGCCCTACGAGCAGTACTTC
NA TRBD1 TRBJ2-7 TRBV3-1 CASSQGDRGSHEQYF TGTGCCAGCAGCCAAGGGGACAGGGGGAGTCACGAGCAGTACTTC
NA TRBD2 TRBJ2-7 TRBV12-3/TRBV12-4 CASSPSGGRTHEQYF TGTGCCAGCAGCCCTAGCGGGGGCCGAACCCACGAGCAGTACTTC
NA TRBD1 TRBJ2-5 TRBV12-3/TRBV12-4 CASSLIPGGGETQYF TGTGCCAGCAGTTTGATCCCAGGGGGCGGTGAGACCCAGTACTTC
NA TRBD2 TRBJ2-7 TRBV28 CASSLGTTYSYEQYF TGTGCCAGCAGTCTCGGGACTACCTACTCCTACGAGCAGTACTTC
NA TRBD1 TRBJ1-1 TRBV29-1 CSVLGLWTGLNTEAFF TGCAGCGTTTTGGGTCTTTGGACAGGGCTGAACACTGAAGCTTTCTTT
many TRBD1 TRBJ2-4 TRBV29-1 CSVGGQGDIQYF TGCAGCGTTGGAGGTCAGGGGGACATTCAGTACTTC
NA TRBD1 TRBJ1-5 TRBV5-1 CASSSTGMNQPQHF TGCGCCAGCAGCTCGACAGGGATGAATCAGCCCCAGCATTTT
few NA TRBJ1-2 TRBV6-5 CASSSNRYGYTF TGTGCCAGCAGTTCAAATCGCTATGGCTACACCTTC
NA TRBD2 TRBJ2-1 TRBV10-3 CAITGTSGVEQFF TGTGCCATCACCGGGACTAGCGGTGTAGAGCAGTTCTTC
NA NA TRBJ2-7 TRBV2 CASTVGSTYEQYF TGTGCCAGCACTGTAGGCTCAACCTACGAGCAGTACTTC
NA TRBD1 TRBJ1-2 TRBV3-1 CASSQLQGAGYYGYTF TGTGCCAGCAGCCAACTACAGGGGGCCGGTTACTATGGCTACACCTTC
NA NA TRBJ2-4 TRBV10-3 CAISGTGGTAKNIQYF TGTGCCATCAGTGGAACAGGTGGCACGGCCAAAAACATTCAGTACTTC
NA NA TRBJ2-5 TRBV20-1 CSARLAGAIQGEQYF TGCAGTGCTAGGCTAGCGGGTGCCATCCAGGGGGAGCAGTACTTC
NA NA TRBJ2-7 TRBV4-2 CASSQVHKTYEQYF TGTGCCAGCAGCCAAGTCCACAAGACCTACGAGCAGTACTTC